The T cell receptor (beta chain) described here comes from a study of CD8 T cells in Susac syndrome. The CDR3 is 15 amino acids. With 5 bases clipped from V and 7 bases from J, the junction kept 5 bases outside the gene matches. Sequencing of TCR beta was carried out in blood CD8+ and CD4+ T cells. It was healthy donors who served as the controls, matched for age and sex. Random hexamers were used to reverse transcribe the RNA input (about 0.45 to 1 ug). An immunoSEQ multiplex PCR generated amplified TCR beta CDR3 products spanning 54 Vbeta and 13 Jbeta. MiXCR was run by TCRdb on the immunoSEQ multiplex PCR reads, yielding one entry per CDR3 protein. The top ten hold 0.065% to 0.1% of the sample, which has 140,000 to 150,000 distinct CDR3 sequences, roughly 95% seen once.

The chain uses TRBV12-3 or TRBV12-4 and TRBJ2-1, with 13 positions matching TRBD2. What was sequenced was CD4+ T cells from PBMCs. This receptor was taken from a human donor in good health. CDR3 DNA: TGTGCCAGCAGTACCGGACTAGCGGGAGTAAATGAGCAGTTCTTC. Translated: CASSTGLAGVNEQFF.